The sequence of this T cell receptor beta chain was determined in a study of cytomegalovirus exposure and HLA in healthy donors. Remarks on this clone: The target antigen is unknown.

Findings of the study overall: A likely sequencing artifact accounted for one observed cluster of highly shared sequence variants.

The V and J ends lost 1 base and 0 bases, in that order; junction bases with no gene match: 2. CDR1 SGHTA and CDR2 FQGNSA come from the germline V gene. CDR3 length equals 15 residues. With 60 Vbeta and 13 Jbeta primers, the PCR was carried out. Measured with immunoSEQ multiplex PCR; TCRdb has only the in-frame clones, and not every one. The table records some 120,000 clones, roughly four fifths of them present only once. Sequenced: PBMCs. The V call is TRBV7-2, the J call TRBJ1-2, with 7 nucleotides matching TRBD1. The TCR was taken from a male donor in good health and CMV-seropositive. CDR3: CASSLVGQPNYGYTF. The CDR3 DNA reads as TGTGCCAGCAGCTTAGTGGGACAGCCTAACTATGGCTACACCTTC.